Only a few counts were recorded for the clone carrying this T cell receptor beta chain. Its antigen is still unknown. Trimming cost V 4 bases and J 9 bases; bases outside gene matches: 7. CDR1 DFQATT and CDR2 SNEGSKA come from the germline V gene (reference sequence). The CDR3 runs to 13 residues. The CDR3 regions of TCR beta were amplified from RNA transcripts. The TCR CDR3 first-round RT-PCR relied on the HTBI primer set. TCRdb reprocessed the multiplex PCR reads via MiXCR and lists one record per CDR3 protein. The sample lists hundreds of thousands of distinct CDR3 sequences, around 16% occurring once. The entry originates in a study of T cells in Graves' hyperthyroidism and ophthalmopathy. Study-level results: Onset of ophthalmopathy came a median roughly 6.4 months after the model predicted it.

Patients with uncontrolled infections, other autoimmune diseases, pregnancy or lactation were excluded. PBMCs were sourced from 9 to 10 ml fresh peripheral blood. The sequence came from a woman in her late teens or twenties with Graves' hyperthyroidism. The chain is built from TRBV20-1 and TRBJ2-7; 12 bases agree with TRBD2. Material for sequencing was blood. Here the CDR3 reads CSAMTSGREGQYF. CDR3 DNA sequence: TGCAGTGCTATGACTAGCGGGAGAGAGGGGCAGTACTTC.